These 2 T cell receptor beta chains originate from one sample sequenced in a study of blood T cell repertoires in COVID-19. Assay used: immunoSEQ multiplex PCR; TCRdb lists only in-frame clones, some missing. The sample has under 300,000 clones; around 86% are singletons. Sequencing was carried out using peripheral blood. All receptors come from a woman aged 70-85 years with active or convalescent COVID-19.

The chain joins TRBV7-9 to TRBJ1-2, with 8 nucleotides matching TRBD1. This CDR3 is 17 amino acids long. The germline gives CDR1 SEHNR, CDR2 FQNEAQ (reference sequence). The V and J ends lost 4 bases and 2 bases, in that order; junction bases with no gene match: 12. The CDR3 DNA reads as TGTGCCAGCAGCTCGAAGGCGGTGGGACAGGCGAACTATGGCTACACCTTC. It codes for CASSSKAVGQANYGYTF.

The chain has TRBV28 and TRBJ1-1; unclear D gene. Germline-derived CDR1 and CDR2 are MDHEN and SYDVKM. The CDR3 totals 14 residues. V dropped 7 bases and J dropped 3 bases, with 15 bases sitting between them. The CDR3 DNA sequence: TGTGCCAGCACCGGTCCGGGGAAGTACACTGAAGCTTTCTTT. Amino acids: CASTGPGKYTEAFF.